This TCR beta chain originates from a study of T cell responses to AZD1222 COVID-19 vaccine. About the research overall: Analysis merged second doses at about 4 or about 12 weeks.

This table comes from immunoSEQ multiplex PCR, and its TCRdb copy is limited to in-frame clones, with some not included. This sample carries roughly 170,000 clones, 88% of them seen once, and the ten largest clones take more than 0.4%. The CDR3 has 13 residues. CDR1 is PRHDT, CDR2 FYEKMQ, per germline (reference sequence). V was trimmed by 4 bases and J by 6 bases, leaving 12 bases between them. This clone has more than one count but fewer than ten. Its antigen is currently unknown. Whole-study findings and limits: Donors were largely white British and mainly female; clonal diversity was possibly underestimated.

The source of this sequence is an adult in good health. The sequencing here drew on peripheral blood, taken on day 0 of AZD1222 vaccination. This chain connects TRBV13 to TRBJ1-1; possible D gene TRBD1, 6 bases. CDR3 sequence reads: CASSSTGSAEAFF. CDR3 in DNA: TGTGCCAGCAGCTCTACAGGGTCGGCTGAAGCTTTCTTT.